This TCR beta chain was profiled in a study of shared T cell receptors in the human thymus. Profiled with immunoSEQ multiplex PCR; TCRdb holds only in-frame clones, not every one. The sample yields about 380,000 clones, around 95% seen once. Germline V lookup: CDR1 SGHDN, CDR2 FVKESK. The CDR3 totals 17 residues. V lost 0 bases and J lost 7; bases outside the gene matches: 15. The chain carries TRBV14 and TRBJ2-7, with 7 bases fitting TRBD2. The receptor was isolated from a human donor. The sequenced sample consisted of thymocytes. This CDR3 is CASSQERQERGGVEQYF. In DNA form, the CDR3 reads TGTGCCAGCAGCCAAGAACGCCAAGAGCGGGGCGGGGTGGAGCAGTACTTC.